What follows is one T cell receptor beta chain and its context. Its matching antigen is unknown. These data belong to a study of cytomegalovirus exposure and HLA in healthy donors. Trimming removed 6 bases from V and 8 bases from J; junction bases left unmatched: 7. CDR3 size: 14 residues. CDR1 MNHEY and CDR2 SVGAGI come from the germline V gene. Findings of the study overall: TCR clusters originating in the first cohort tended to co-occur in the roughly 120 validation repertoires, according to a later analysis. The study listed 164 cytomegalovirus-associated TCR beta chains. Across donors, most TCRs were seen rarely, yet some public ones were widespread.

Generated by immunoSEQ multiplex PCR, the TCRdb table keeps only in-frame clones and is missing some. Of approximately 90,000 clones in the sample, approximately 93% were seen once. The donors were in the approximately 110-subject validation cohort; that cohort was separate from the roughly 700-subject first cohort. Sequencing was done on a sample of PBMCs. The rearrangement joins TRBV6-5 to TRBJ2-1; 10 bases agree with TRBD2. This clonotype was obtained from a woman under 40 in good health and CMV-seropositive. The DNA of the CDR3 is TGTGCCAGCAGGTCACTAGCGGGGACTTATGAGCAGTTCTTC. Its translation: CASRSLAGTYEQFF.